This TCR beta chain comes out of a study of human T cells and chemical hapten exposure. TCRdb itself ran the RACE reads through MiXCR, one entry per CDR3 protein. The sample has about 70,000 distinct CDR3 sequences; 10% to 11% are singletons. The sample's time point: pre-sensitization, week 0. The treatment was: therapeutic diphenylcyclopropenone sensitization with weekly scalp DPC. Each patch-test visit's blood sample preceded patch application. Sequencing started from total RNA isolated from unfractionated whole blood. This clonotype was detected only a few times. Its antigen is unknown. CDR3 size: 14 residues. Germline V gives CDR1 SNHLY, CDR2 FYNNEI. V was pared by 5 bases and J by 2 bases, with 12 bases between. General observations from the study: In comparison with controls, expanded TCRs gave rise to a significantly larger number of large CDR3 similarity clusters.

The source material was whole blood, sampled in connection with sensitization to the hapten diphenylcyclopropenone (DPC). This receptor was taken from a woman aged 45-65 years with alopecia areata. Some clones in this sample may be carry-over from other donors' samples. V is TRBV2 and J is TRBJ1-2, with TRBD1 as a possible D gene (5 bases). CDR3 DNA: TGTGCCAGCAGTCCGGGGCGGGAGAACTATGGCTACACCTTC. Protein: CASSPGRENYGYTF. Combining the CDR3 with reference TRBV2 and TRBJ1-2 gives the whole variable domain EPEVTQTPSHQVTQMGQEVILRCVPISNHLYFYWYRQILGQKVEFLVSFYNNEISEKSEIFDDQFSVERPDGSNFTLKIRSTKLEDSAMYFCASSPGRENYGYTFGSGTRLTVV.